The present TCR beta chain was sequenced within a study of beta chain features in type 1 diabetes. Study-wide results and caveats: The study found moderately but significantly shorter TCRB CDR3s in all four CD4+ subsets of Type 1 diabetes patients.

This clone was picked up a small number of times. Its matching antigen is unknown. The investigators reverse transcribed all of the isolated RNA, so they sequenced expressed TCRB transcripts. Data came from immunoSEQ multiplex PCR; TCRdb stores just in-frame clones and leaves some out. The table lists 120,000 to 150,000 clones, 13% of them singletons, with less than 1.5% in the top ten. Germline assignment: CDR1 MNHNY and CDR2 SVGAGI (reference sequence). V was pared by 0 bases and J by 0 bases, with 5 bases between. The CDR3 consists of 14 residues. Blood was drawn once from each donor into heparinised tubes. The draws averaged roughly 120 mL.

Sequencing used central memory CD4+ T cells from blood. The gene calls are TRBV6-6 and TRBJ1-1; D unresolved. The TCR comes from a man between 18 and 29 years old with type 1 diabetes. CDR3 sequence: CASSYSDMNTEAFF. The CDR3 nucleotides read TGTGCCAGCAGTTACTCCGACATGAACACTGAAGCTTTCTTT.